The present T cell receptor (beta chain) was sequenced within a study of PD-1 and CTLA-4 blockade in melanoma. V trimming: 6 bases; J trimming: 7 bases; junction bases outside the gene matches: 8. CDR3 size: 15 residues. Per germline, CDR1 MDHEN and CDR2 SYDVKM. This clone was recorded once. TCRdb's table, derived via immunoSEQ multiplex PCR, lists solely in-frame clones and lacks some. Of tens of thousands of clones listed, about 87% are singletons. V usage is TRBV28 and J usage is TRBJ2-2; 10 nucleotides align to TRBD1. This sequence originates from a human donor with melanoma. The input for sequencing was CD8+ T cells from peripheral blood, taken from a patient given anti-PD-1 treatment. The CDR3: CASSPDRGPDGELFF. The DNA for the CDR3 is TGTGCCAGCAGCCCAGACAGGGGGCCGGACGGGGAGCTGTTTTTT.